The 21 T cell receptor beta chains listed next were all sequenced from one sample in a study of cytomegalovirus exposure and HLA in healthy donors. The PCR employed 60 Vbeta primers together with 13 Jbeta primers. Sequencing used immunoSEQ multiplex PCR; TCRdb keeps in-frame clones, though not all of them. The table includes approximately 150,000 clones, about 64% detected once. The sequencing sample was made of PBMCs. The source is a man aged 60 to 69 in good health and CMV-seronegative.

This clone was observed a handful of times. The gene calls are TRBV6-5 and TRBJ1-5; 8 bases line up with TRBD1. Germline CDR1 is MNHEY and CDR2 is SVGAGI. The CDR3 consists of 14 residues. Germline trimming cut 6 bases from V and 5 bases from J; bases unmatched to any gene: 6. CDR3: CASSPDRDDQPQHF. The CDR3 DNA reads as TGTGCCAGCAGCCCGGACAGGGACGATCAGCCCCAGCATTTT.

This clone was found a few times. The chain links TRBV10-2 to TRBJ1-3; D unresolved. Trimming took 0 bases from V and 3 from J, leaving 9 bases between them. This CDR3 contains 15 residues. The germline V gene encodes CDR1 WSHSY and CDR2 SAAADI. Written as DNA, the CDR3 is TGCGCCAGCAGTGAGTCGAGAAACAGTGGAAACACCATATATTTT. It is translated as CASSESRNSGNTIYF.

This chain links TRBV16 with TRBJ1-5; 7 bases agree with TRBD1. The CDR3 contains 18 residues. V was pared by 3 bases and J by 1 base, with 12 bases of the junction left unmatched. Germline V gene data show CDR1 as KGHSY and CDR2 as FQNENV. For the CDR3, the DNA is TGTGCCAGCAGCCATCACCCCGCGACAGGGATGAGCAATCAGCCCCAGCATTTT. Translated, it gives CASSHHPATGMSNQPQHF.

V usage is TRBV7-6 and J usage is TRBJ2-3; 9 nucleotides match TRBD2. V dropped 3 bases and J dropped 5; count of bases not matched to a gene: 6. Germline CDR1 reads SGHVS; CDR2 reads FNYEAQ. The CDR3 has 15 residues. The CDR3 region is CASSFSGSTGDTQYF. CDR3 bases: TGTGCCAGCAGCTTTAGCGGGAGTACGGGAGATACGCAGTATTTT.

V is TRBV27 and J is TRBJ1-1, with 7 bases lining up with TRBD1. V shed 2 bases and J 2 bases; nucleotides not matched to a gene: 11. Germline values: CDR1 MNHEY, CDR2 SMNVEV (reference sequence). There are 17 residues in the CDR3. The CDR3 loop reads CASSLTVRRQGNTEAFF. The CDR3 DNA reads as TGTGCCAGCAGTTTAACGGTCCGAAGACAGGGCAACACTGAAGCTTTCTTT.

This chain joins TRBV18 and TRBJ2-1; weak D call: TRBD1 (5 bases). CDR1 KGHSH and CDR2 LQKENI come from the germline V gene. The CDR3 length is 15 residues. Trimming stripped 4 bases from V and 7 bases from J, with 17 bases between. The CDR3 coding sequence is TGTGCCAGCTCACGGCCCGCAGGGCGAGGTAATGAGCAGTTCTTC. This translates into CASSRPAGRGNEQFF.

This chain joins TRBV7-8 and TRBJ1-1; the D gene is possibly TRBD1 (5 bases). The CDR3 consists of 13 residues. Trimming left V 6 bases short and J 1 base short, with 9 bases between. CDR1 SGHVS and CDR2 FQNEAQ come from the germline V gene. The CDR3 region is CASSRGGNTEAFF. The CDR3 bases are TGTGCCAGCAGTCGCGGGGGGAACACTGAAGCTTTCTTT.

This chain uses TRBV19 with TRBJ2-1; 13 positions match TRBD2. J was trimmed by 6 bases and V by 4 bases; bases with no gene match: 3. This CDR3 contains 15 residues. The germline CDR1 and CDR2 sequences are LNHDA and SQIVND (reference sequence). The CDR3 sequence: CASSSRTSGSNEQFF. The CDR3 coding sequence is TGTGCCAGTAGTAGCCGGACTAGCGGGAGCAATGAGCAGTTCTTC.

J is TRBJ1-2 and V is TRBV6-1, with TRBD1 matching 8 bases. The CDR3 loop spans 12 amino acids. Losses at the gene ends were 6 bases for V and 7 bases for J; bases not matched to a gene: 4. Germline CDR1 MNHNS, CDR2 SASEGT. The DNA of the CDR3 is TGTGCCAGCAGCACAGGGGGAGCTGGCTACACCTTC. It codes for CASSTGGAGYTF.

The V gene is TRBV6-1, the J gene TRBJ1-1, with D perhaps TRBD1 (5 bases). The CDR3 has 12 amino acids. The germline V and J ends were trimmed by 10 bases and 12 bases, with 21 bases remaining between them. Germline CDR1 MNHNS, CDR2 SASEGT. The CDR3 reads CATEPTALFSFF. CDR3 in DNA: TGTGCCACCGAGCCGACAGCCCTCTTTTCTTTCTTT.

Turning to this clone: This same CDR3 is encoded by further DNA sequences in the sample. This chain connects TRBV19 to TRBJ2-7; D is possibly TRBD1 (5 bases). V was clipped by 1 base and J by 3 bases, with 7 bases between them. The CDR3 sequence is 13 residues long. Per germline, CDR1 LNHDA and CDR2 SQIVND (reference sequence). The chain's CDR3 is CASSIADSYEQYF. The CDR3, as DNA: TGTGCCAGTAGTATAGCTGACAGCTACGAGCAGTACTTC.

The chain joins TRBV7-8 to TRBJ1-5; weak D call: TRBD1 (6 bases). This CDR3 is 14 amino acids long. Germline V gene lookup returns CDR1 SGHVS and CDR2 FQNEAQ. V lost 4 bases to trimming and J lost 4 bases, with 11 bases between them. CDR3 in amino acids: CASSWTDLNQPQHF. CDR3 sequence (DNA): TGTGCCAGCAGCTGGACAGACCTTAATCAGCCCCAGCATTTT.

This chain links TRBV5-1 with TRBJ2-3; 9 positions match TRBD1. The germline gives CDR1 SGHRS, CDR2 YFSETQ. The junction had 11 bases not matched to a gene; V was cut back by 3 bases and J by 6 bases. The CDR3 contains 16 residues. This CDR3 reads CASSSQGARLADTQYF. CDR3 in DNA: TGCGCCAGCAGCTCACAGGGGGCACGCCTGGCGGATACGCAGTATTTT.

V is TRBV28 and J is TRBJ1-2; 7 nucleotides align to TRBD1. The ends lost 3 bases at V and 2 bases at J; junction bases unmatched: 12. Germline assignment: CDR1 MDHEN and CDR2 SYDVKM. The CDR3 runs to 17 residues. CDR3 sequence (DNA): TGTGCCAGCAGTTTCGGGTCAGGGGGTATGGAGAACTATGGCTACACCTTC. As protein: CASSFGSGGMENYGYTF.

The V call is TRBV4-1, the J call TRBJ1-5, with TRBD1 matching 9 bases. With V trimmed by 2 bases and J by 0 bases, 11 bases remained unmatched. The V gene's germline CDR1 is MGHRA and CDR2 YSYEKL. The CDR3 has 19 amino acids. As DNA, the CDR3 is TGCGCCAGCAGCCAACCCCCACAGGGGGCTAAAGGTAGCAATCAGCCCCAGCATTTT. Translating it yields CASSQPPQGAKGSNQPQHF.

This chain joins TRBV9 and TRBJ2-5; D perhaps matches TRBD2 (5 bases). The DNA matches TRBJ2-7 better at its end, which makes the J call doubtful. Germline lookup yields CDR1 SGDLS and CDR2 YYNGEE. The CDR3 is 16 residues long. CDR3 DNA: TGTGCCAGCAGCCTTCGAGGGAGTCTTTACCCCTACGAGCAGTACTTC. As protein: CASSLRGSLYPYEQYF.

Worth noting for this clone: One end of the junction varies from germline; a read error may be responsible. The genes are TRBV5-5 and TRBJ2-7, with 7 bases fitting TRBD2. Germline V lookup: CDR1 SGHKS, CDR2 YYEKEE (reference sequence). This CDR3 is built from 15 residues. The CDR3 DNA reads TGTGCCAGCAGCTCGTTAAGGGAGGGCTCCCACGAGCAGTACTTC. Residues: CASSSLREGSHEQYF. The variable domain in full, with the rest retrieved from reference TRBV5-5 and TRBJ2-7, is DAGVTQSPTHLIKTRGQQVTLRCSPISGHKSVSWYQQVLGQGPQFIFQYYEKEERGRGNFPDRFSARQFPNYSSELNVNALLLGDSALYLCASSSLREGSHEQYFGPGTRLTVT.

V is TRBV29-1 and J is TRBJ2-7; 7 positions match TRBD2. This CDR3 is 11 amino acids long. Germline V gene lookup returns CDR1 SQVTM and CDR2 ANQGSEA. V was clipped by 7 bases and J by 4 bases; unmatched bases: 4. CDR3 sequence: CSDQLAYEQYF. The CDR3 DNA reads as TGCAGCGACCAACTAGCGTACGAGCAGTACTTC.

The CDR3 sequence: CATSRGLQTGLGNQPQHF. DNA of the CDR3: TGTGCCACCAGCAGAGGGCTCCAAACAGGGTTAGGGAATCAGCCCCAGCATTTT. The chain uses TRBV15 and TRBJ1-5, with D possibly matching TRBD1 (6 bases). Trimming left V 1 base short and J 4 bases short, with 20 bases between. The germline V gene encodes CDR1 LNHNV and CDR2 YYDKDF (reference sequence). The CDR3 sequence is 18 residues long.

The rearrangement joins TRBV4-1 to TRBJ2-7; D is unresolved. V lost 4 bases and J 0 bases, leaving 7 bases between the germline ends. Germline V lookup: CDR1 MGHRA, CDR2 YSYEKL. The length of the CDR3 is 13 residues. The CDR3 nucleotides read TGCGCCAGCAGCCCCGACTCCTCCTACGAGCAGTACTTC. Its translation is CASSPDSSYEQYF.

This sequence joins TRBV30 and TRBJ1-1, with 7 bases that match TRBD1. Germline values: CDR1 GTSNPN, CDR2 SVGIG (reference sequence). The CDR3 is made up of 14 amino acids. J was trimmed by 5 bases and V by 1 base; bases with no gene match: 7. The CDR3 loop is CAWSGAQGGTEAFF. CDR3 nucleotide sequence: TGTGCCTGGAGTGGCGCGCAGGGGGGTACTGAAGCTTTCTTT.